This TCR beta chain appears in the sequencing data of a study of cytomegalovirus exposure and HLA in healthy donors. Study-wide findings and caveats: In vitro confirmation showed three CMV-associated chains to be CMV antigen specific. In a later analysis, most CMV-associated TCR beta chains appeared HLA-restricted.

All donors participated as healthy donors of bone marrow. Though nominally healthy at sampling, donors likely had unrecorded immune exposures. PCR employed 60 Vbeta and 13 Jbeta primers. TCRdb's table, derived via immunoSEQ multiplex PCR, lists solely in-frame clones and lacks some. The data contain about 59,000 clones, 65% to 90% of them singletons. Points on this clone: Its antigen remains unidentified.

This CDR3 is 14 amino acids long. Per germline, CDR1 SGHRS and CDR2 YFSETQ. V trimming: 1 base; J trimming: 7 bases; junction bases outside the gene matches: 2. V and J are TRBV5-1 and TRBJ2-1; 10 bases agree with TRBD1. This TCR derives from a human donor in good health. The sequenced sample was PBMCs. The CDR3 region has the DNA TGCGCCAGCAGCTTGAGACAGGGGGCGAATGAGCAGTTCTTC. Residues: CASSLRQGANEQFF.